The rows below give T cell receptor beta chains drawn from one sample of a study of long-term antiretroviral therapy in people with HIV. Assay used: immunoSEQ multiplex PCR; TCRdb lists only in-frame clones, some missing. The sample lists roughly 18,000 clones, roughly 89% occurring once. The sequenced sample was unsorted PBMCs, obtained 3 years after starting antiretroviral therapy. The receptor set was obtained from a man aged 45 to 65 with HIV. Both conserved end residues are part of each CDR3. D genes are given only for firm matches. Clone size, where shown, is once, few, many, or a class for clones that have expanded.

NA,TRBJ1-2,NA,TRBV23-1,12,TGCGCCCTCCGGAGACGGACCTATGGCTACACCTTC,CALRRRTYGYTF
TRBD1,TRBJ2-7,NA,TRBV6-5,15,TGTGCCAGCAGTTACCCGACAGGGGAGTCCTACGAGCAGTACTTC,CASSYPTGESYEQYF
NA,TRBJ1-2,once,TRBV19,15,TGTGCCAGTACCCCTTCTGGAAGGGTAGGCTATGGCTACACCTTC,CASTPSGRVGYGYTF
TRBD1,TRBJ2-4,NA,TRBV19,16,TGTGCCAGTAGTGCTCCGGGACAGGGGATGCAAAACATTCAGTACTTC,CASSAPGQGMQNIQYF
NA,TRBJ2-2,NA,TRBV27,16,TGTGCCAGCAGTTTATACCCCGGGGGAAACACCGGGGAGCTGTTTTTT,CASSLYPGGNTGELFF
NA,TRBJ2-7,NA,TRBV28,15,TGTGCCAGCAGCTCCCCCGGACAGAGCTCCTACGAGCAGTACTTC,CASSSPGQSSYEQYF
NA,TRBJ1-4,NA,TRBV29-1,13,TGCAGCGTTGAAGAGGAGGGCAGTCGGAAACTGTTTTTT,CSVEEEGSRKLFF
NA,TRBJ1-6,few,TRBV6-1,17,TGTGCCAGCAGTGCACCTACAGGGAGCTCCTATAATTCACCCCTCCACTTT,CASSAPTGSSYNSPLHF
TRBD1,TRBJ2-1,NA,TRBV27,15,TGTGCCAGCAGGGGGACAGGGGTATATTCCAATGAGCAGTTCTTC,CASRGTGVYSNEQFF
NA,TRBJ2-7,NA,TRBV30,15,TGTGCCTGGAGCCGGGGACATGGAAGCTCCTACGAGCAGTACTTC,CAWSRGHGSSYEQYF
NA,TRBJ2-1,once,TRBV14,14,TGTGCCAGCAGCCAAGATCTGGCAGCGACAGAGCAGTTCTTC,CASSQDLAATEQFF
TRBD1,TRBJ1-5,NA,TRBV27,15,TGTGCCAGCAGTTCGACAGGGTTAGGCAATCAGCCCCAGCATTTT,CASSSTGLGNQPQHF
NA,TRBJ1-2,NA,TRBV9,15,TGTGCCAGCAGCGTAGCTAACGGAGCTAACTATGGCTACACCTTC,CASSVANGANYGYTF
NA,TRBJ1-4,NA,TRBV14,14,TGTGCCAGCAGCGCGACGGAGGTTGGAGAAAAACTGTTTTTT,CASSATEVGEKLFF
NA,TRBJ2-1,NA,TRBV6-5,13,TGTGCCAGCAGCTCTCCTTCGTACAATGAGCAGTTCTTC,CASSSPSYNEQFF
NA,TRBJ2-2,NA,TRBV27,16,TGTGCCAGCAGTTTGGGGGAACAGCGGGCCACCGGGGAGCTGTTTTTT,CASSLGEQRATGELFF
TRBD2,TRBJ2-1,NA,TRBV10-2,17,TGCGCCAGCAGTGAAAAGATGACTAGCGGGGGGGCCAATGAGCAGTTCTTC,CASSEKMTSGGANEQFF
TRBD2,TRBJ2-3,NA,TRBV5-1,16,TGCGCCAGCAGCTTGGAGTTTAGCGGGGGGCCCGATACGCAGTATTTT,CASSLEFSGGPDTQYF
NA,TRBJ1-2,NA,TRBV13,16,TGTGCCAGCAGCGCATGGGGTTTGGACAGCGACTATGGCTACACCTTC,CASSAWGLDSDYGYTF
TRBD1,TRBJ1-1,NA,TRBV2,13,TGTGCCAGCAGGGAAGGACAGGGGACTGAAGCTTTCTTT,CASREGQGTEAFF
TRBD1,TRBJ1-5,NA,TRBV5-6,15,TGTGCCAGCAGCTCGAGAGGGGGCAGCACTCAGCCCCAGCATTTT,CASSSRGGSTQPQHF
NA,TRBJ1-4,NA,TRBV19,13,TGTGCCAGTAGTTATACAGGGAACGAAAAACTGTTTTTT,CASSYTGNEKLFF
TRBD1,TRBJ1-5,once,TRBV27,13,TGTGCCAGCAGTGGGACAGTGAATCAGCCCCAGCATTTT,CASSGTVNQPQHF
TRBD1,TRBJ2-7,NA,TRBV4-1,15,TGCGCCAGCAGCCAAGCGACAGGGTTCCAGTACGAGCAGTACTTC,CASSQATGFQYEQYF
NA,TRBJ2-3,NA,TRBV6-5,16,TGTGCCAGCAGTTACTCTCTGGGACCCGGGCTAGATACGCAGTATTTT,CASSYSLGPGLDTQYF
TRBD1,TRBJ2-7,NA,TRBV7-6,14,TGTGCCAGCAGCGCCCGGGACAGGGGCTACGAGCAGTACTTC,CASSARDRGYEQYF
NA,TRBJ1-3,NA,TRBV5-6,13,TGTGCCAGCAGCTGGGGGGCTGAGAACACCATATATTTT,CASSWGAENTIYF
NA,TRBJ1-3,NA,TRBV9,15,TGTGCCAGCAGCGGCAGAGGGGGCTCTGGAAACACCATATATTTT,CASSGRGGSGNTIYF
TRBD2,TRBJ2-5,NA,TRBV9,17,TGTGCCAGCAGCGTAGCCGGATCGGGGGGGGTGCAAGAGACCCAGTACTTC,CASSVAGSGGVQETQYF
NA,TRBJ2-7,NA,TRBV5-1,15,TGCGCCAGCAGCTTGGTTCAGGGGGAGGGTTACGAGCAGTACTTC,CASSLVQGEGYEQYF
NA,TRBJ2-1,NA,TRBV6-5,16,TGTGCCAGCAGTTACGGCACAGGGCCCAACTACAATGAGCAGTTCTTC,CASSYGTGPNYNEQFF
NA,TRBJ2-1,NA,TRBV5-5,12,TGTGCCAGCAGCTTGGTGGGCTATGAGCAGTTCTTC,CASSLVGYEQFF
NA,TRBJ2-1,NA,TRBV28,15,TGTGCCAGCAGGGACCTAGAGGGGGGATGGAATGAGCAGTTCTTC,CASRDLEGGWNEQFF
TRBD1,TRBJ1-1,NA,TRBV4-3,17,TGCGCCAGCAGCCATCTGACAGGGATCAACATGAACACTGAAGCTTTCTTT,CASSHLTGINMNTEAFF
NA,TRBJ2-7,NA,TRBV9,13,TGTGCCAGCAGCAACCCCGCCGGGCTCGAGCAGTACTTC,CASSNPAGLEQYF
TRBD1,TRBJ1-5,NA,TRBV2,14,TGTGCCAGCAGCCAAATGGGACAGGATCAGCCCCAGCATTTT,CASSQMGQDQPQHF
TRBD2,TRBJ2-2,NA,TRBV7-6,16,TGTGCCAGCAGGCCTGACGGGGGGTCGAACACCGGGGAGCTGTTTTTT,CASRPDGGSNTGELFF
TRBD1,TRBJ1-2,NA,TRBV2,14,TGTGCCAGCTCGACAGGGGGACCGATCTATGGCTACACCTTC,CASSTGGPIYGYTF
NA,TRBJ2-7,few,TRBV5-1,13,TGCGCCAGCAGCACGGTGAGCTCCTACGAGCAGTACTTC,CASSTVSSYEQYF
TRBD1,TRBJ1-1,NA,TRBV4-1,17,TGCGCCAGCAGCCAAGACCTCGGACAGGGACCGGGGGATGAAGCTTTCTTT,CASSQDLGQGPGDEAFF
TRBD2,TRBJ2-3,NA,TRBV28,15,TGTGCCAGCAGTGCAGCGGGAGCTAGCACAGATACGCAGTATTTT,CASSAAGASTDTQYF
TRBD1,TRBJ2-1,NA,TRBV27,15,TGTGCCAGCAGTCTCCCGGGACAGTGGTACAATGAGCAGTTCTTC,CASSLPGQWYNEQFF
NA,TRBJ2-2,NA,TRBV6-6,14,TGTGCCAGCAGTTACTCCCGGAACACCGGGGAGCTGTTTTTT,CASSYSRNTGELFF
NA,TRBJ2-7,NA,TRBV30,12,TGTGCCTGGATTGACGATTCCTACGAGCAGTACTTC,CAWIDDSYEQYF